A selection of T cell receptor beta chains follows, all from one sample in a study of tumor-infiltrating lymphocytes in primary liver carcinoma. In TCRdb, the multiplex PCR reads were re-called with MiXCR into one record per CDR3 protein. The table lists approximately 330,000 distinct CDR3 sequences, less than 75% of them singletons. What was sequenced was peripheral blood. Source of these receptors: a man aged 35 to 55 with primary liver carcinoma and hepatitis B virus infection. The CDR3 runs from the conserved cysteine through the conserved F or W. Each record gives: J gene, D gene, V gene, clone size, CDR3 DNA, CDR3 protein. A D gene is named only where the DNA matches it firmly. Clone size is shown for a subset of rows, as once, few, many or a class of expanded clone.

j_gene: TRBJ2-1; d_gene: TRBD2; v_gene: TRBV6-2/TRBV6-3; abundance: -; CDR3nt: TGTGCCAGCAGATCCGGGACTAGCGCCTACAATGAGCAGTTCTTC; CDR3aa: CASRSGTSAYNEQFF
j_gene: TRBJ2-1; d_gene: TRBD2; v_gene: TRBV11-2; abundance: -; CDR3nt: TGTGCCAGCAGCTTAGAGAGGGGGAGGACTAGCTTGAGCCATGAGCAGTTCTTC; CDR3aa: CASSLERGRTSLSHEQFF
j_gene: TRBJ1-1; d_gene: -; v_gene: TRBV11-2; abundance: once; CDR3nt: TGTGCCAGCAGCTTACACAGAGATGAAGCTTTCTTT; CDR3aa: CASSLHRDEAFF
j_gene: TRBJ2-3; d_gene: TRBD1; v_gene: TRBV12-3/TRBV12-4; abundance: -; CDR3nt: TGTGCCAGCAGTTTCCAGGAGGGACAGGGACCAGATACGCAATATTTT; CDR3aa: CASSFQEGQGPDTQYF
j_gene: TRBJ2-5; d_gene: -; v_gene: TRBV29-1; abundance: -; CDR3nt: TGCAGCGTTCACAACGCGGGCGAGACCCAATACTTC; CDR3aa: CSVHNAGETQYF
j_gene: TRBJ2-5; d_gene: -; v_gene: TRBV12-3/TRBV12-4; abundance: once; CDR3nt: TGTGCCAGCACACTCGAGACAGCAGAGATCCAGTACTTC; CDR3aa: CASTLETAEIQYF
j_gene: TRBJ1-2; d_gene: -; v_gene: TRBV12-3/TRBV12-4; abundance: -; CDR3nt: TGTGCCAGCAATTTGTCAGGGGTAGAAGACTACACCTTC; CDR3aa: CASNLSGVEDYTF
j_gene: TRBJ2-7; d_gene: -; v_gene: TRBV10-2; abundance: many; CDR3nt: TGCGCCAGCAATAGCCCGGCACGCGGCCTCTACGAGCAGTACTTC; CDR3aa: CASNSPARGLYEQYF
j_gene: TRBJ2-1; d_gene: TRBD2; v_gene: TRBV6-2/TRBV6-3; abundance: -; CDR3nt: TGTGCCAGCAGCCTCTCTAGCGGAGCCTACTATGAGCAGTTCTTC; CDR3aa: CASSLSSGAYYEQFF
j_gene: TRBJ2-7; d_gene: TRBD2; v_gene: TRBV11-2; abundance: -; CDR3nt: TGTACCAGCAGCTCCAGGATTAGCGGGAGGATGCGAGCAGGATCCTACGAGCAGTACTTC; CDR3aa: CTSSSRISGRMRAGSYEQYF
j_gene: TRBJ2-5; d_gene: TRBD2; v_gene: TRBV11-2; abundance: -; CDR3nt: TGTGCCGGTAGCTTTGGACTAGCGGGAGGGCCCGGCCAGACCCAGTACTTC; CDR3aa: CAGSFGLAGGPGQTQYF
j_gene: TRBJ1-6; d_gene: -; v_gene: TRBV11-2; abundance: -; CDR3nt: TGTGCCAGCAGCTTACGTGAAAATTCACCCCTCCACTTT; CDR3aa: CASSLRENSPLHF
j_gene: TRBJ1-6; d_gene: -; v_gene: TRBV14; abundance: few; CDR3nt: TGTGCCAGCAGCCAAGAACACCATAATTCACCCCTCCACTTT; CDR3aa: CASSQEHHNSPLHF
j_gene: TRBJ1-6; d_gene: -; v_gene: TRBV10-3; abundance: -; CDR3nt: TGTGTCATCAGTGAGTCCCCCAACGGTGATGGGGGAGACAATTCACCCCTCCACTTT; CDR3aa: CVISESPNGDGGDNSPLHF
j_gene: TRBJ1-5; d_gene: -; v_gene: TRBV30; abundance: -; CDR3nt: TGTCACTGGAGTGTGGGACCACAACAGCCCCAGCATTTT; CDR3aa: CHWSVGPQQPQHF
j_gene: TRBJ1-6; d_gene: -; v_gene: TRBV12-3/TRBV12-4; abundance: -; CDR3nt: TGTGCCAGCCGCGAGGCCCGACATCTACTCCTCCACTTT; CDR3aa: CASREARHLLLHF
j_gene: TRBJ2-7; d_gene: TRBD1; v_gene: TRBV12-3/TRBV12-4; abundance: many; CDR3nt: TGTGCCAGCAGTCCGGGACAGGGCTACGAGCAGTACTTC; CDR3aa: CASSPGQGYEQYF
j_gene: TRBJ2-2; d_gene: -; v_gene: TRBV11-1; abundance: -; CDR3nt: TGTGCCAGCAGCTTAGGCGGGCTGAACACCGGGGATCTGTTTTTT; CDR3aa: CASSLGGLNTGDLFF